This T cell receptor beta chain was sequenced for a study of blood T cells in healthy people across ages. As regards this clonotype: Its specificity is not known.

General study results and limits: Roughly linearly, TCR beta diversity per million T cells fell as age increased.

Next came a second PCR, run for about 7 to 12 cycles, which used a sample-barcoded 5' primer along with a J-beta primer mix. In TCRdb, the 5' RACE reads were re-called with MiXCR into one record per CDR3 protein. The data hold about 1.4 million distinct CDR3 sequences, with around 55% observed a single time. V lost 8 bases and J 9 bases, leaving 14 bases between the germline ends. The CDR3 loop spans 12 amino acids. Per the germline V gene, CDR1 is LGHDT and CDR2 is YNNKEL (reference sequence). Sequences were obtained from blood. J is TRBJ2-1 and V is TRBV3-1; the D gene is possibly TRBD2 (5 bases). The clonotype comes from a young man in good health. The CDR3 reads CASRPGGGEQFF. CDR3 sequence (DNA): TGTGCCAGCCGTCCCGGAGGCGGTGAGCAGTTCTTC.